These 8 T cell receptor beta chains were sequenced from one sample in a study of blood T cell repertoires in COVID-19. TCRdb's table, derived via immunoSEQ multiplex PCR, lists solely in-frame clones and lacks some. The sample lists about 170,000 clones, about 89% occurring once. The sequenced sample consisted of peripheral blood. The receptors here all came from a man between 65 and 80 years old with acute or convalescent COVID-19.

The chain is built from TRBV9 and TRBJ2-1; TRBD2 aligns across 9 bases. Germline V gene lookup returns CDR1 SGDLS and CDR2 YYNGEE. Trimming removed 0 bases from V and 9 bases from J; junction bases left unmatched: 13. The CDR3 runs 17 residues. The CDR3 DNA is TGTGCCAGCAGCGTAGCCCAGACGGGCGGGAGGGCCGGTGAGCAGTTCTTC. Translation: CASSVAQTGGRAGEQFF.

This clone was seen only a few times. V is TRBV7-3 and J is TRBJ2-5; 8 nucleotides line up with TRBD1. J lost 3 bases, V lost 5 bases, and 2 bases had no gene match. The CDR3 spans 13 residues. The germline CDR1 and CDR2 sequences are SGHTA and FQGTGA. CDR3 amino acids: CASSRTGKETQYF. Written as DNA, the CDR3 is TGTGCCAGCAGCCGGACAGGGAAAGAGACCCAGTACTTC.

CDR3 sequence: CASSLARTGGYTF. The CDR3 DNA sequence: TGTGCCAGCAGTTTAGCACGGACAGGGGGCTACACCTTC. The rearrangement uses TRBV12-3 or TRBV12-4 and TRBJ1-2; 8 bases match TRBD1. The ends lost 0 bases at V and 8 bases at J; junction bases unmatched: 2. The CDR3 is 13 amino acids.

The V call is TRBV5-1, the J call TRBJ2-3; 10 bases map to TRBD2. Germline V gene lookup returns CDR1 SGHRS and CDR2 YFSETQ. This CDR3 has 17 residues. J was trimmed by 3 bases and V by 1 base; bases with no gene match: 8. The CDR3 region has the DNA TGCGCCAGCAGCTTGTTGCCTAGCGGGGGAAGGACAGATACGCAGTATTTT. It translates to CASSLLPSGGRTDTQYF.

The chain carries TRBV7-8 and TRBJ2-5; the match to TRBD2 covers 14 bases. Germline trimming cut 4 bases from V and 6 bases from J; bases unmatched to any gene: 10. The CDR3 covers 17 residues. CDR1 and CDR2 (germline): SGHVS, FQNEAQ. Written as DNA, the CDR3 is TGTGCCAGCAGCTCAATTCAGACTAGCGGGGGGGGAAAGACCCAGTACTTC. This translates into CASSSIQTSGGGKTQYF.

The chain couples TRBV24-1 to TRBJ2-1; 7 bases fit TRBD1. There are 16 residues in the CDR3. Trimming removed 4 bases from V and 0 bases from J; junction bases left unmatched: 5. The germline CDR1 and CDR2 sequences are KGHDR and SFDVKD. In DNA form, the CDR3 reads TGTGCCACCAGTGACCCGGGGACAGCCTCCTACAATGAGCAGTTCTTC. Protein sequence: CATSDPGTASYNEQFF.

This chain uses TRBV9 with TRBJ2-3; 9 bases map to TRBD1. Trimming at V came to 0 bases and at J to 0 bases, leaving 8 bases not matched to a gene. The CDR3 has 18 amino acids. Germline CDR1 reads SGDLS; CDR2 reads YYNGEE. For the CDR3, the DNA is TGTGCCAGCAGCGTAGGACCTGGACAGGGGTCGAGCACAGATACGCAGTATTTT. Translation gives CASSVGPGQGSSTDTQYF.

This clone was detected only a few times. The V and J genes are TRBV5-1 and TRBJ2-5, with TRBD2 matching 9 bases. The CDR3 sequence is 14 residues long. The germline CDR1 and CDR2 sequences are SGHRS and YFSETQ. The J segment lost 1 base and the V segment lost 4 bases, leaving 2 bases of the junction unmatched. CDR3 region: CASSAGLAQETQYF. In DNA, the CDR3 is TGCGCCAGCAGCGCGGGACTAGCCCAAGAGACCCAGTACTTC.